This entry concerns a single T cell receptor (beta chain). What it recognizes is unknown. V was pared by 8 bases and J by 8 bases, with 14 bases of the junction left unmatched. CDR1 MDHEN and CDR2 SYDVKM come from the germline V gene. This CDR3 region has 14 residues. Repeated repertoire sampling spanned the course of chemoradiotherapy. The sample comes from a study of chemoradiotherapy in HPV16-positive cancers. The assay was immunoSEQ multiplex PCR, and TCRdb's table has in-frame clones only and misses some. This table holds about 32,000 clones, around 88% found once. Study outcomes and limitations: For HPV16-positive patients, expanding HPV-responsive T cells associated with longer recurrence-free survival. HPV-specific T cells were functionally defined from only a couple of HPV16-positive patients. Non-HPV-specific T cells did not expand in tumors during treatment, whereas candidate HPV-specific clones and E7-related motifs did.

The sample was blood, taken from a patient who underwent chemoradiotherapy. The chain carries TRBV28 and TRBJ1-2, with 7 bases lining up with TRBD1. The sequence came from a human donor with HPV-associated anogenital cancer. The CDR3 bases are TGTGCCAGCGGCCTTTTCGACAGGGTCCAGGGCTACACCTTC. Protein product: CASGLFDRVQGYTF.